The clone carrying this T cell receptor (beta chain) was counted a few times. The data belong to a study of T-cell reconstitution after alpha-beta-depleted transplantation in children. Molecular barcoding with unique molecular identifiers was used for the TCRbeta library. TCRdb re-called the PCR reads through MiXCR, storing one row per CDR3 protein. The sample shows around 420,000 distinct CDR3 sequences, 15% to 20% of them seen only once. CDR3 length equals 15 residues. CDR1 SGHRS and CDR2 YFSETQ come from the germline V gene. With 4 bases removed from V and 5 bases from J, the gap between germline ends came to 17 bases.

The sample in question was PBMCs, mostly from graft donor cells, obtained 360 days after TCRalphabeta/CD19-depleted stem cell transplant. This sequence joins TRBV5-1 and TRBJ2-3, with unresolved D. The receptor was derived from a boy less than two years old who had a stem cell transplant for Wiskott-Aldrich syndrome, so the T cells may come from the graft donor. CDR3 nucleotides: TGCGCCAGCAGCCCTCGGACCCATTTGGGAGATACGCAGTATTTT. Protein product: CASSPRTHLGDTQYF.